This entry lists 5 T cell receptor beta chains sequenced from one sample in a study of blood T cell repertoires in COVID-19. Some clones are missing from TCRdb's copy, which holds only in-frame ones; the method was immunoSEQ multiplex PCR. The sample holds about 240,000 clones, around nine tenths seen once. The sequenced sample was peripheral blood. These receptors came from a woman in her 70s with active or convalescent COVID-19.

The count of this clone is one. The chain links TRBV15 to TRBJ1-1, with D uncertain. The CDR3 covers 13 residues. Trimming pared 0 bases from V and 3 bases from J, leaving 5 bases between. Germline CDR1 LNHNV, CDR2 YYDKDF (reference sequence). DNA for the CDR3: TGTGCCACCAGCAGAGACGGGGACACTGAAGCTTTCTTT. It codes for CATSRDGDTEAFF.

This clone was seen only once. CDR3 DNA sequence: TGTGCCAGCAGCGCTGACAGGGTACGCGGCTACACCTTC. Translating gives CASSADRVRGYTF. The V gene is TRBV5-8, the J gene TRBJ1-2, with 7 bases that match TRBD1. This CDR3 has 13 residues. Looked up from germline, CDR1 is SGHTS and CDR2 is YDEGEE. V was pared by 4 bases and J by 8 bases, with 8 bases of the junction left unmatched. Drawing the rest from reference TRBV5-8 and TRBJ1-2, the complete variable domain is EAGVTQSPTHLIKTRGQQATLRCSPISGHTSVYWYQQALGLGLQFLLWYDEGEERNRGNFPPRFSGRQFPNYSSELNVNALELEDSALYLCASSADRVRGYTFGSGTRLTVV.

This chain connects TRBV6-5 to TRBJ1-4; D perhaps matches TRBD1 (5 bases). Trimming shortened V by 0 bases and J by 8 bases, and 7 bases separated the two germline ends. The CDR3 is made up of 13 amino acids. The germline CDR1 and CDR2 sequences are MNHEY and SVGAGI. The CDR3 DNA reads TGTGCCAGCAGTTACTCGACAGACGAAAAACTGTTTTTT. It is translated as CASSYSTDEKLFF.

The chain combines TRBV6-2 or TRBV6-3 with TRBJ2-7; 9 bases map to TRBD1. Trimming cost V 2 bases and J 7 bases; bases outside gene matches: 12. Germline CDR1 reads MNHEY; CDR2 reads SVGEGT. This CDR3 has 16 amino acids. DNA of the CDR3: TGTGCCAGCAGTTACCCGGGACAGGGAGGGGCAAGGGAGCAGTACTTC. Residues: CASSYPGQGGAREQYF.

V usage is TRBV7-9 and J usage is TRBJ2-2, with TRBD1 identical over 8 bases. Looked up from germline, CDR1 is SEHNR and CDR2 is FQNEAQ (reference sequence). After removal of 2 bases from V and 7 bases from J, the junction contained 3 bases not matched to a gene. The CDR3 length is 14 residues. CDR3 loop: CASSLQGADGELFF. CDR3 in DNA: TGTGCCAGCAGCTTACAGGGGGCAGACGGGGAGCTGTTTTTT.